The 12 T cell receptor beta chains below all came from one sample that was sequenced in a study of shared clonotypes between healthy human individuals. Generated by immunoSEQ multiplex PCR, the TCRdb table keeps only in-frame clones and is missing some. The sample holds approximately 2.3 million clones, approximately 95% seen once. The sample taken for sequencing was naive CD4+ T cells from PBMCs. The subset was: CD45RA+ positively selected. The receptors derive from a young man in good health. Some clones in this sample may be carry-over from other donors' samples.

As concerns this clone: Other DNA sequences in the sample encode the same CDR3. V and J are TRBV30 and TRBJ2-1; the match to TRBD2 covers 11 bases. V lost 1 base and J lost 4; bases outside the gene matches: 3. This CDR3 spans 15 amino acids. From germline, CDR1 is GTSNPN and CDR2 SVGIG (reference sequence). As DNA, the CDR3 is TGTGCCTGGAGTGCTGGGACTAGCGGATACAATGAGCAGTTCTTC. Its translation is CAWSAGTSGYNEQFF.

The chain links TRBV11-2 to TRBJ1-1; D might be TRBD1 (6 bases). V was cut by 3 bases and J by 7 bases, with 18 bases left in between. The V gene's germline CDR1 is SGHAT and CDR2 FQNNGV. CDR3 length: 15 residues. The CDR3 sequence is CASSFDRDKSFEAFF. CDR3 DNA sequence: TGTGCCAGCAGCTTTGACCGGGACAAATCTTTTGAAGCTTTCTTT.

The chain joins TRBV7-2 to TRBJ2-7, with 8 bases fitting TRBD2. Germline V gene sequence: CDR1 SGHTA, CDR2 FQGNSA. The CDR3 extends over 15 amino acids. The V gene end was trimmed by 1 base and the J gene end by 1 base; junction bases not matched to a gene: 3. The DNA of the CDR3 is TGTGCCAGCAGCTTAGTAGCGGGAACGTCCTACGAGCAGTACTTC. This translates into CASSLVAGTSYEQYF.

This chain uses TRBV6-6 with TRBJ2-2; 7 nucleotides align to TRBD2. CDR1 is MNHNY and CDR2 is SVGAGI in the germline V gene (reference sequence). Trimming cost V 7 bases and J 9 bases; bases outside gene matches: 17. The CDR3 extends over 16 amino acids. The CDR3 region is CASIKDSGWGRRELFF. The CDR3 bases are TGTGCCAGCATCAAGGATAGCGGGTGGGGCCGCCGGGAGCTGTTTTTT.

The gene calls are TRBV5-1 and TRBJ2-7; either TRBD1 or TRBD2 may supply D (5 bases each). The germline V gene has CDR1 SGHRS and CDR2 YFSETQ. With 0 bases removed from V and 6 bases from J, the gap between germline ends came to 13 bases. The CDR3 totals 14 residues. As DNA, the CDR3 is TGCGCCAGCAGCTTGGGTGGGGGAGAGGGCGAGCAGTACTTC. Protein product: CASSLGGGEGEQYF.

The chain joins TRBV28 to TRBJ1-2; tentatively, D is TRBD1 (5 bases). In germline, CDR1 is MDHEN, CDR2 SYDVKM. The ends were cut back, 5 bases at V and 1 base at J, with 17 bases in the middle. The CDR3 is 16 amino acids. The chain's CDR3 is CASSQQKGPRNYGYTF. For the CDR3, the DNA is TGTGCCAGCAGTCAACAAAAGGGACCCCGTAACTATGGCTACACCTTC.

J is TRBJ2-7 and V is TRBV5-1, with 12 bases lining up with TRBD2. Germline CDR1 and CDR2: SGHRS and YFSETQ. Losses at the gene ends were 0 bases for V and 7 bases for J; bases not matched to a gene: 8. The CDR3 runs 16 residues. As DNA, the CDR3 is TGCGCCAGCAGCTTGGTCCTAGCGGGAGGGCCGGGGGAGCAGTACTTC. This encodes CASSLVLAGGPGEQYF.

The V gene is TRBV19, the J gene TRBJ1-4, with a possible D match to TRBD1 (6 bases). Germline CDR1 LNHDA, CDR2 SQIVND (reference sequence). Trimming shortened V by 5 bases and J by 0 bases, and 19 bases separated the two germline ends. CDR3 size: 18 residues. CDR3 coding DNA: TGTGCCAGTAGTCGCCGGAAAAGACAGGTGACAACTAATGAAAAACTGTTTTTT. It encodes CASSRRKRQVTTNEKLFF.

J is TRBJ2-7 and V is TRBV5-8; D could derive from TRBD1 or TRBD2 (5 bases each). CDR3 size: 12 residues. V gave up 3 bases and J gave up 11 bases, with 15 bases separating them. Germline-derived CDR1 and CDR2 are SGHTS and YDEGEE. The chain's CDR3 is CASSYLKGDEYF. The DNA for the CDR3 is TGTGCCAGCAGCTATCTAAAAGGGGACGAGTACTTC.

The V gene is TRBV5-8, the J gene TRBJ1-2; the D gene is possibly TRBD1 (6 bases). The germline CDR1 and CDR2 sequences are SGHTS and YDEGEE. The CDR3 spans 12 residues. V was cut by 2 bases and J by 6 bases, with 8 bases left in between. For the CDR3, the DNA is TGTGCCAGCAGCTTAGCAGGGGATGGCTACACCTTC. Translation: CASSLAGDGYTF.

V usage is TRBV7-3 and J usage is TRBJ2-3; possibly TRBD2 for D (6 bases). CDR1 is SGHTA and CDR2 is FQGTGA in the germline V gene. This CDR3 spans 14 amino acids. The ends were cut back, 5 bases at V and 6 bases at J, with 15 bases in the middle. CDR3 DNA: TGTGCCAGCAGCCAGGGACTCCCCGCGGATACGCAGTATTTT. Protein sequence: CASSQGLPADTQYF.

The chain joins TRBV10-1 to TRBJ1-1, with D tentatively TRBD1 (6 bases). The CDR3 runs to 13 residues. Germline V gene sequence: CDR1 WNHNN, CDR2 SYGVQD (reference sequence). V dropped 4 bases and J dropped 5 bases, with 11 bases sitting between them. The CDR3 here is CASSARQGTEAFF. The CDR3 nucleotides are TGCGCCAGCAGTGCCCGGCAGGGGACTGAAGCTTTCTTT.